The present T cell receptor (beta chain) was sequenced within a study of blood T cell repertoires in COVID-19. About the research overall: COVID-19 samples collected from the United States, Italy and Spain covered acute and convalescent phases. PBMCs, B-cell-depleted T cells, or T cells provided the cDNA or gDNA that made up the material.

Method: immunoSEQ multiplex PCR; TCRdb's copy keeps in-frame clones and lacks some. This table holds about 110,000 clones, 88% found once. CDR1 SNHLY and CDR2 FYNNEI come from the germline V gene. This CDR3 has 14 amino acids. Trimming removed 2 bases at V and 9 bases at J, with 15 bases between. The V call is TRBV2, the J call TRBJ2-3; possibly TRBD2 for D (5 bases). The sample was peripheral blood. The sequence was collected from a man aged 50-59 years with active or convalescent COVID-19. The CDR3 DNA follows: TGTGCCAGCAGTGAAATAGTGGACTCACAAACGCAGTATTTT. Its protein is CASSEIVDSQTQYF.